The entry below describes one T cell receptor beta chain. The antigen it recognizes is unknown. It has no much larger one-base neighbor in the sample; base qualities were not kept. The data belong to a study of beta chain features in type 1 diabetes (dated by TCRdb to the late 2010s). Some background on the complete study: No differences in mean age, gender distribution, total cell number or subset yield were found between patients and healthy donors. Regulatory and stem cell-like memory subsets were obtained from only 8 patients and about eight healthy donors, while naive and central memory subsets were obtained from all 30 or so donors. The study compared the TCRB repertoires of sorted circulating CD4+ T cell subsets in recently diagnosed type 1 diabetes patients with those in matched healthy donors. Across all samples, around 99 million sorted cells were examined, and cell number per subset correlated strongly with RNA yield. On the study overall, not on this receptor specifically: Fewer insertions and more nucleotide deletions at VDJ recombination sites were observed in patients with type 1 diabetes, implying thymic rearrangement abnormalities. PCR may preferentially amplify shorter templates, but because patient and control samples were amplified and corrected together, any resulting skew would affect both groups equally. Because small numbers of individuals were included in the HLA sub-analyses, any influence of HLA type on TCRB rearrangement was left unresolved. In all four CD4+ subsets, TCRB CDR3 length was moderately but significantly shorter in type 1 diabetes patients. Because cDNA rather than genomic DNA was sequenced, highly expressing activated cells could have been over-represented, although no difference in activation and CD3 levels was found between groups. Naive, central memory and regulatory TCRB repertoires appeared to be more alike among patients than among healthy donors.

Each donor gave one peripheral blood draw, roughly 110 mL on average, collected into heparinised tubes. Naive, central memory, regulatory and stem cell-like memory CD4+ T cells were sorted on a BD FACSAria II using a panel including CD45RO, CCR7, CD25, CD127, CD95 and CD27. Purity was above 95% for every sorted population. Right away, PBMCs were isolated by Lymphoprep density gradient centrifugation and were stained directly, with no culture step. Samples were stained and sorted in pairs, with one healthy donor and one patient per experiment, so that batch effects were minimized. Including the terminal cysteine and phenylalanine, the CDR3 comprises 12 residues. The entry retains the CDR3 DNA only, 36 bases that are in frame from base 1. At the junction V is shortened by 6 bases and J by 4 bases, with 7 bases in between. The germline V gene sets CDR1 to SGHAT and CDR2 to FQNNGV. The entire amount of isolated RNA was reverse transcribed using the High Capacity cDNA Reverse Transcription Kit, so the sequenced TCRB transcripts were expressed ones. Deep immunoSEQ sequencing was applied to naive, central memory and regulatory T cell samples, giving an average of roughly 3.5 million total reads per sample. Sorted cells were lysed in RLT buffer, and RNA was extracted using DNase-treated RNeasy Micro or Mini kits according to cell number. To prevent cross-contamination, every cell subset was processed on its own, while patient and healthy donor samples were processed together. TCRB sequences were amplified from cDNA with the immunoSEQ multiplex PCR, producing 87-bp fragments spanning the CDR3 region. Sequencing of the amplicons was performed on the Illumina HiSeq platform. The original methods were these. PCR bias was corrected computationally using synthetic template baselines, and reads within Hamming distance 2 were collapsed, with unmergeable singletons discarded. Reads were aligned against IMGT to assign V, D and J genes, CDR3 length and insertions or deletions at six rearrangement sites. Clonotype counts were normalized to sorted cell number within each subset before computing true diversity and Gini coefficients with the tcR R package. The overlap coefficient, calculated on TCRB nucleotide sequences, was used to quantify repertoire sharing. As a proxy for the pre-selection repertoire, out-of-frame TCRB sequences from naive cells were analyzed. As stored in TCRdb, this immuneACCESS dataset retains in-frame rearrangements with V and J assigned. A fraction of the clones does not appear; measured against another copy, unresolved V genes explain less than half of the discrepancy, and the remainder lacks a known reason. V, J and clone size derive from that table, while D and trimming were established from the DNA sequence. The sample yields 120,000 to 150,000 clones; more than 9% were counted once. Of the sample, under 1.5% falls within the top ten clones.

Material: naive CD4+ T cells from blood. Per the publication, the cell subset or site label means: true naive CD4+ T cells. This receptor was identified in a man aged 18 to 29 in good health. This chain is built from TRBV11-2 and TRBJ1-3, with the D gene not confidently named. CDR3 reads: CASSNRGNTIYF. The DNA sequence is given as TGTGCCAGCAGTAATCGGGGAAACACCATATATTTT.